This T cell receptor beta chain was identified during a study of radiotherapy plus CTLA-4 blockade in lung cancer. As to this clone: Its antigen is not identified.

This CDR3 is 14 amino acids long. The V gene's germline CDR1 is LNHDA and CDR2 SQIVND (reference sequence). Deletions cut 5 bases from V and 5 bases from J, with 15 bases between. General study results and limits: Once radiotherapy plus ipilimumab had been given, TCR clones derived from tumor expanded in blood. Early blood T cell clone dynamics reportedly forecast response best, with interferon-beta.

Using immunoSEQ multiplex PCR, the repertoire was profiled, and TCRdb retains in-frame clones only, with some absent. The table shows around 38,000 clones, with about 86% occurring only once. Patients in the study, people with chemo-refractory metastatic non-small-cell lung cancer, received focal radiation plus ipilimumab CTLA-4 blockade. Sample: peripheral blood, taken from a patient treated with radiotherapy plus ipilimumab. The sequence derives from a human donor with non-small cell lung cancer whose response to radiotherapy plus ipilimumab could not be evaluated. The rearrangement joins TRBV19 to TRBJ1-1; tentative D call: TRBD1 (6 bases). The CDR3 DNA reads as TGTGCCAGTAGTTTCGGGGGGCGGCGGACTGAAGCTTTCTTT. It encodes CASSFGGRRTEAFF. The whole variable domain, filled in from reference TRBV19 and TRBJ1-1, reads DGGITQSPKYLFRKEGQNVTLSCEQNLNHDAMYWYRQDPGQGLRLIYYSQIVNDFQKGDIAEGYSVSREKKESFPLTVTSAQKNPTAFYLCASSFGGRRTEAFFGQGTRLTVV.